Listed below are T cell receptor beta chains from one sample, sequenced in a study of blood T cell repertoires in COVID-19. Assay: immunoSEQ multiplex PCR; the TCRdb copy retains only in-frame clones and omits some. This sample yields roughly 56,000 clones, of which around 92% are seen a single time; 3.5% to 5.5% belongs to the top ten. Sequencing was done on a sample of peripheral blood. The receptors shown here come from a man aged 50-60 years with active COVID-19. The conserved cysteine and the conserved F or W are not part of the CDR3 here. The order of the fields is V gene, clone size, J gene, CDR3 protein. Only some rows state a clone size, as once, few, many or a class for expanded clones.

v_call: TRBV7-3; clone_size: .; j_call: TRBJ2-3; cdr3_aa: ASSLTSGALTDTQY
v_call: TRBV7-2; clone_size: once; j_call: TRBJ1-1; cdr3_aa: ASSYDTRPNTEAF
v_call: TRBV18; clone_size: .; j_call: TRBJ1-1; cdr3_aa: ASSPQGNTEAF
v_call: TRBV9; clone_size: .; j_call: TRBJ2-7; cdr3_aa: ASSVATTGYEQY
v_call: TRBV27; clone_size: .; j_call: TRBJ1-3; cdr3_aa: ASSRSGLQTGNTIY
v_call: TRBV6-6; clone_size: .; j_call: TRBJ2-4; cdr3_aa: ASTPDRPAKNIQY
v_call: TRBV11-3; clone_size: .; j_call: TRBJ1-2; cdr3_aa: ASSLGPGNYGYT
v_call: TRBV7-2; clone_size: .; j_call: TRBJ1-1; cdr3_aa: ASSPRGGKWAF
v_call: TRBV27; clone_size: few; j_call: TRBJ1-5; cdr3_aa: ASRQGGSEKPQH
v_call: TRBV6-5; clone_size: .; j_call: TRBJ2-7; cdr3_aa: ASRDGGKHEQY
v_call: TRBV2; clone_size: once; j_call: TRBJ1-6; cdr3_aa: ASSGGTDNSPLH
v_call: TRBV18; clone_size: once; j_call: TRBJ1-5; cdr3_aa: ASSPGQTDWTQH
v_call: TRBV19; clone_size: .; j_call: TRBJ2-3; cdr3_aa: ASSRSSGGIDTQY
v_call: TRBV27; clone_size: .; j_call: TRBJ2-1; cdr3_aa: ASGQGNEQF
v_call: TRBV6-5; clone_size: .; j_call: TRBJ1-3; cdr3_aa: ASSHNPDSGNTIY
v_call: TRBV12-3/TRBV12-4; clone_size: .; j_call: TRBJ2-5; cdr3_aa: ASSWDRGETQY
v_call: TRBV7-2; clone_size: .; j_call: TRBJ1-5; cdr3_aa: ASSPGTVRNQPQH
v_call: TRBV27; clone_size: .; j_call: TRBJ2-3; cdr3_aa: ASSNHRDIGDTQY
v_call: TRBV6-1; clone_size: .; j_call: TRBJ1-5; cdr3_aa: ASREGTATQPQH
v_call: TRBV7-9; clone_size: few; j_call: TRBJ2-1; cdr3_aa: ASSPDQRTKWF
v_call: TRBV3-1/TRBV3-2; clone_size: .; j_call: TRBJ1-5; cdr3_aa: ASSQEGQGNQPQH
v_call: TRBV5-1; clone_size: few; j_call: TRBJ1-1; cdr3_aa: ASSLEGSGSGSTEAF
v_call: TRBV3-1/TRBV3-2; clone_size: .; j_call: TRBJ2-1; cdr3_aa: ASSFDWSSYNEQF